A selection of T cell receptor beta chains follows, all from one sample in a study of T cell responses to AZD1222 COVID-19 vaccine. Profiling relied on immunoSEQ multiplex PCR, and the TCRdb table lists in-frame clones only, not all of them. The repertoire includes 95,000 to 150,000 clones, under 95% of them detected once, and around 5% sits in the top ten. The source was peripheral blood, collected 28 days after the second AZD1222 dose. The receptors were sampled from an adult who received the AZD1222 COVID-19 vaccine. Each CDR3 is given with its conserved first and last residue. D genes are given only for firm matches. A row's size may be missing; if present it is once, few, many or a size class.

d_gene,len,v_gene,j_gene,abundance,CDR3aa,CDR3nt
TRBD1,15,TRBV7-2,TRBJ2-1,-,CASSADRPAYNEQFF,TGTGCCAGCAGCGCGGACAGGCCAGCCTACAATGAGCAGTTCTTC
-,14,TRBV3-1/TRBV3-2,TRBJ2-7,-,CASSQFAGPYEQYF,TGTGCCAGCAGCCAATTCGCCGGACCCTACGAGCAGTACTTC
-,13,TRBV7-9,TRBJ1-1,-,CASSFDVNTEAFF,TGTGCCAGCAGCTTTGATGTGAACACTGAAGCTTTCTTT
TRBD2,16,TRBV6-2/TRBV6-3,TRBJ2-1,once,CASSSPSSGRRNEQFF,TGTGCCAGCAGTTCCCCATCGAGCGGGAGGCGGAATGAGCAGTTCTTC
-,13,TRBV12-3/TRBV12-4,TRBJ1-2,-,CASSLGTSYGYTF,TGTGCCAGCAGTTTAGGGACATCTTATGGCTACACCTTC
-,16,TRBV18,TRBJ2-3,-,CASSRRREKSTDTQYF,TGTGCCAGCTCCCGTCGGAGGGAAAAGAGCACAGATACGCAGTATTTT
TRBD2,17,TRBV5-1,TRBJ2-7,-,CASSPGLAGGSSYEQYF,TGCGCCAGCAGCCCCGGACTAGCGGGGGGTTCCTCCTACGAGCAGTACTTC
TRBD1,15,TRBV2,TRBJ2-5,few,CASTLHQGATETQYF,TGTGCCAGCACCCTACATCAGGGGGCTACGGAGACCCAGTACTTC
-,13,TRBV24-1,TRBJ2-1,-,CATSDYAHVGQFF,TGTGCCACCAGTGATTATGCGCATGTCGGGCAGTTCTTC
TRBD1,16,TRBV4-1,TRBJ2-6,-,CASRQGQGAGANVLTF,TGCGCCAGCAGACAGGGACAGGGAGCTGGGGCCAACGTCCTGACTTTC
TRBD2,16,TRBV7-2,TRBJ2-2,-,CASSLGTSGSTGELFF,TGTGCCAGCAGCTTAGGGACTAGCGGGAGCACCGGGGAGCTGTTTTTT
TRBD2,20,TRBV19,TRBJ2-1,-,CASSPSFQEQPGLAGVDPFF,TGTGCCAGTAGTCCTTCCTTCCAGGAGCAACCGGGACTAGCGGGAGTTGATCCGTTCTTC
TRBD1,16,TRBV11-3,TRBJ2-2,-,CASSLEGQGFTGELFF,TGTGCCAGCAGCTTAGAGGGACAGGGGTTTACCGGGGAGCTGTTTTTT
TRBD2,16,TRBV9,TRBJ2-1,-,CASSPARGGSYNEQFF,TGTGCCAGCAGCCCAGCTCGGGGGGGCTCCTACAATGAGCAGTTCTTC
-,13,TRBV12-3/TRBV12-4,TRBJ2-3,-,CASSLSATDTQYF,TGTGCCAGCAGTTTATCCGCAACAGATACGCAGTATTTT
-,13,TRBV9,TRBJ2-1,-,CASSANHLNEQFF,TGTGCCAGCAGCGCCAACCACCTAAATGAGCAGTTCTTC
-,15,TRBV10-3,TRBJ2-7,-,CAISYIQGPGIEQYF,TGTGCCATCAGTTACATTCAGGGCCCGGGGATCGAGCAGTACTTC
-,15,TRBV19,TRBJ2-1,-,CASREEGGSVNEQFF,TGTGCCAGTAGGGAGGAGGGGGGGAGTGTAAATGAGCAGTTCTTC
TRBD1,17,TRBV18,TRBJ2-2,-,CASSLFLGQSNTGELFF,TGTGCCAGCTCACTTTTTCTGGGACAGTCGAACACCGGGGAGCTGTTTTTT
TRBD1,14,TRBV7-2,TRBJ1-1,-,CASSLDREVTEAFF,TGTGCCAGCAGCCTAGACAGGGAGGTCACTGAAGCTTTCTTT
-,16,TRBV19,TRBJ2-2,-,CASSMMVGLSTGELFF,TGTGCCAGTAGTATGATGGTGGGACTGTCGACCGGGGAGCTGTTTTTT
TRBD2,17,TRBV15,TRBJ2-5,-,CATSRPRLAGDGETQYF,TGTGCCACCAGCAGACCACGACTAGCGGGAGATGGGGAGACCCAGTACTTC
-,17,TRBV3-1/TRBV3-2,TRBJ1-2,-,CASSLDPGHLPNYGYTF,TGTGCCAGCAGCCTCGACCCGGGACACTTACCTAACTATGGCTACACCTTC
-,14,TRBV21-1,TRBJ2-1,-,CASSKAGAYNEQFF,TGTGCCAGCAGCAAAGCGGGGGCCTACAATGAGCAGTTCTTC
-,13,TRBV7-6,TRBJ2-1,once,CASSGGARNEQFF,TGTGCCAGCAGCGGGGGGGCCAGGAATGAGCAGTTCTTC
TRBD2,12,TRBV2,TRBJ2-3,once,CAGGLGRDTQYF,TGTGCCGGAGGACTAGGGCGGGATACGCAGTATTTT
TRBD1,15,TRBV18,TRBJ1-6,-,CASSTTDRGGSPLHF,TGTGCCAGCTCAACTACGGACAGGGGTGGTTCACCCCTCCACTTT
-,11,TRBV28,TRBJ2-1,-,CASSFGGEQFF,TGTGCCAGCAGTTTTGGGGGTGAGCAGTTCTTC
-,13,TRBV2,TRBJ2-3,-,CASSEEFTDTQYF,TGTGCCAGCAGTGAAGAATTCACAGATACGCAGTATTTT
TRBD1,14,TRBV12-5,TRBJ1-2,-,CASASDRGYYGYTF,TGTGCTAGTGCCTCCGACAGGGGCTACTATGGCTACACCTTC
-,15,TRBV6-5,TRBJ1-1,once,CASSPPFPVNTEAFF,TGTGCCAGCAGCCCCCCTTTCCCGGTGAACACTGAAGCTTTCTTT
TRBD2,20,TRBV2,TRBJ2-7,few,CASSRRTPGPSGSSRRPQYF,TGTGCCAGCAGTCGTCGGACACCGGGCCCTAGCGGGAGCAGCAGGCGACCGCAGTACTTC
TRBD2,17,TRBV6-2/TRBV6-3,TRBJ2-5,once,CASSYRLAGGDQETQYF,TGTGCCAGCAGTTATCGGCTAGCGGGGGGAGATCAAGAGACCCAGTACTTC
-,15,TRBV18,TRBJ1-2,-,CASSLQGISNYGYTF,TGTGCCAGCTCACTCCAAGGTATCTCTAACTATGGCTACACCTTC
-,17,TRBV27,TRBJ1-6,-,CASRLWKASSYNSPLHF,TGTGCCAGCCGATTGTGGAAGGCAAGCTCCTATAATTCACCCCTCCACTTT
-,15,TRBV6-5,TRBJ1-1,once,CASSYSWQADTEAFF,TGTGCCAGCAGTTACAGTTGGCAGGCGGACACTGAAGCTTTCTTT
-,11,TRBV2,TRBJ2-7,-,CASSIGGEQYF,TGTGCCAGCAGTATCGGAGGTGAGCAGTACTTC
TRBD2,14,TRBV7-2,TRBJ2-5,-,CASSASGGGETQYF,TGTGCCAGCAGCGCTAGCGGGGGCGGGGAGACCCAGTACTTC
-,16,TRBV9,TRBJ1-6,-,CASSSLDGTDNSPLHF,TGTGCCAGCAGCTCACTCGACGGGACGGATAATTCACCCCTCCACTTT
-,13,TRBV24-1,TRBJ2-2,-,CATSDRVTGELFF,TGTGCCACCAGTGATCGCGTAACCGGGGAGCTGTTTTTT
TRBD1,14,TRBV5-1,TRBJ2-2,-,CASSATGAPGELFF,TGCGCCAGCAGCGCGACAGGGGCCCCCGGGGAGCTGTTTTTT
-,13,TRBV19,TRBJ1-3,-,CASRVNSGNTIYF,TGTGCCAGTAGGGTTAACTCTGGAAACACCATATATTTT
TRBD2,14,TRBV7-2,TRBJ2-5,-,CASSQGGLGETQYF,TGTGCCAGCAGCCAAGGGGGACTAGGAGAGACCCAGTACTTC
-,13,TRBV6-5,TRBJ1-3,-,CASSYLGQSTIYF,TGTGCCAGCAGTTACTTAGGGCAGAGCACCATATATTTT
TRBD1,15,TRBV5-6,TRBJ2-3,-,CASSPRQGAADTQYF,TGTGCCAGCAGCCCCCGACAGGGGGCAGCAGATACGCAGTATTTT
TRBD1,17,TRBV2,TRBJ1-2,-,CASYQTGTGLSAWGYTF,TGTGCCAGTTATCAAACCGGGACAGGGCTTTCCGCGTGGGGCTACACCTTC
-,15,TRBV11-2,TRBJ2-3,-,CASSLRGGPTDTQYF,TGTGCCAGCAGCTTAAGGGGGGGGCCAACAGATACGCAGTATTTT
-,15,TRBV6-5,TRBJ1-4,-,CASSYSGSTNEKLFF,TGTGCCAGCAGTTACTCAGGTTCCACTAATGAAAAACTGTTTTTT
-,15,TRBV5-1,TRBJ2-7,-,CASSLAHEGGYEQYF,TGCGCCAGCAGCTTGGCCCATGAGGGGGGCTACGAGCAGTACTTC
TRBD1,15,TRBV6-5,TRBJ1-5,-,CASRGSQGARQPQHF,TGTGCCAGCAGGGGTTCGCAGGGGGCTCGTCAGCCCCAGCATTTT
TRBD1,15,TRBV5-6,TRBJ1-2,-,CASSVPRQGPRGYTF,TGTGCCAGCAGCGTACCAAGACAGGGGCCTAGGGGCTACACCTTC
-,17,TRBV13,TRBJ1-1,-,CASSYSPGAGEGTEAFF,TGTGCCAGCAGTTATTCCCCAGGAGCCGGGGAGGGCACTGAAGCTTTCTTT
TRBD1,15,TRBV11-2,TRBJ1-1,-,CASSLTTGMNTEAFF,TGTGCCAGCAGCCTTACGACAGGGATGAACACTGAAGCTTTCTTT
-,11,TRBV29-1,TRBJ1-2,-,CSVEENYGYTF,TGCAGCGTTGAGGAGAACTATGGCTACACCTTC
TRBD1,14,TRBV18,TRBJ1-1,-,CASSPQGAGTEAFF,TGTGCCAGCTCCCCTCAGGGGGCAGGCACTGAAGCTTTCTTT
-,15,TRBV11-2,TRBJ2-6,-,CASSPSGRRANVLTF,TGTGCCAGCAGCCCTTCGGGCCGGCGGGCCAACGTCCTGACTTTC
-,12,TRBV6-6,TRBJ1-2,few,CASSQGDYGYTF,TGTGCCAGCAGTCAGGGTGACTATGGCTACACCTTC